These 19 T cell receptor beta chains share one sample of origin, sequenced in a study of blood T cell repertoires in COVID-19. The method was immunoSEQ multiplex PCR; TCRdb's version includes in-frame clones alone and lacks a portion of them. The sample has under 300,000 clones, roughly nine tenths seen once. Material: peripheral blood. The receptors here all came from a man in his sixties with acute or convalescent COVID-19.

The chain joins TRBV5-1 to TRBJ2-1, with 12 positions matching TRBD2. CDR3 length equals 15 residues. Germline lookup yields CDR1 SGHRS and CDR2 YFSETQ. The ends lost 1 base at V and 9 bases at J; junction bases unmatched: 5. The CDR3 sequence is CASSLSASGRGEQFF. The CDR3 DNA sequence: TGCGCCAGCAGCTTGTCGGCTAGCGGGAGGGGTGAGCAGTTCTTC.

In DNA form, the CDR3 reads TGTGCCAGCAGCTTAGGCCATGGGGGGACCTACAATGAGCAGTTCTTC. Protein sequence: CASSLGHGGTYNEQFF. The chain combines TRBV11-1 with TRBJ2-1, with D maybe TRBD2 (6 bases). This CDR3 is 16 amino acids long. CDR1 is SGHAT and CDR2 is FQDESV in the germline V gene (reference sequence). Trimming cost V 1 base and J 2 bases, with 12 bases left between them.

V usage is TRBV12-5 and J usage is TRBJ1-4; TRBD1 aligns across 7 bases. CDR3 length equals 17 residues. Germline V gives CDR1 LGHNT, CDR2 FRNRAP. The ends lost 7 bases at V and 2 bases at J; junction bases unmatched: 13. The CDR3 coding sequence is TGTGCTAGTGTGAAGGGGACAGACATCATTACTAATGAAAAACTGTTTTTT. Translation: CASVKGTDIITNEKLFF.

This clone is a singleton in its sample. The chain uses TRBV29-1 and TRBJ2-1, with TRBD2 matching over 8 bases. This CDR3 spans 13 amino acids. The J segment lost 4 bases and the V segment lost 4 bases, leaving 3 bases of the junction unmatched. Germline CDR1 reads SQVTM; CDR2 reads ANQGSEA. CDR3 sequence: CSVATSGYNEQFF. CDR3 nucleotides: TGCAGCGTTGCCACTAGCGGTTACAATGAGCAGTTCTTC.

The V gene is TRBV11-3, the J gene TRBJ2-1; 8 bases fit TRBD2. The germline gives CDR1 SGHNT, CDR2 YENEEA. V lost 5 bases, J lost 7 bases, and 7 bases stayed unmatched. The CDR3 is 14 residues long. The DNA for the CDR3 is TGTGCCAGCAGCCTAGGACTAGCAAGGAATGAGCAGTTCTTC. Translated: CASSLGLARNEQFF.

The CDR3 DNA reads as TGTGCCAGCAGTGGCAAAAGGGCTAGGAAAAGGGGGCTACGTTCACCCCTCCACTTT. Its translation is CASSGKRARKRGLRSPLHF. This chain links TRBV6-4 with TRBJ1-6, with TRBD1 identical over 7 bases. The germline CDR1 and CDR2 sequences are MRHNA and SNTAGT. Trimming took 4 bases from V and 9 from J; bases not matched to a gene: 21. This CDR3 comprises 19 residues.

The chain couples TRBV9 to TRBJ1-3; D gene uncertain. V lost 3 bases and J lost 3, with 7 bases in between. This CDR3 is built from 13 residues. CDR1 is SGDLS, CDR2 YYNGEE, per germline. The chain's CDR3 is CASSATGGNTIYF. Here the CDR3 DNA reads TGTGCCAGCAGCGCAACGGGTGGAAACACCATATATTTT.

The chain links TRBV6-5 to TRBJ1-5; TRBD1 might be the D (5 bases). Trimming cost V 0 bases and J 7 bases, with 13 bases left between them. The germline CDR1 and CDR2 sequences are MNHEY and SVGAGI. The CDR3 sequence is 15 residues long. The CDR3 sequence is CASSYSMQGGQPQHF. The CDR3 region has the DNA TGTGCCAGCAGTTACTCGATGCAGGGTGGCCAGCCCCAGCATTTT.

The CDR3, as DNA: TGTGCCACCAGCAGAGATCGAGTGGACAGGGGTAATGAAAAACTGTTTTTT. Translation: CATSRDRVDRGNEKLFF. V usage is TRBV15 and J usage is TRBJ1-4; 9 bases agree with TRBD1. Unmatched junction bases numbered 6, after V lost 0 bases and J lost 4 bases. The germline V gene encodes CDR1 LNHNV and CDR2 YYDKDF (reference sequence). This CDR3 is built from 17 residues.

This chain joins TRBV15 and TRBJ1-2, with D uncertain. Looked up from germline, CDR1 is LNHNV and CDR2 is YYDKDF (reference sequence). Deletions cut 0 bases from V and 5 bases from J, with 13 bases between. This CDR3 has 15 amino acids. The DNA for the CDR3 is TGTGCCACCAGCAGAGATAGAGGGAACCCTTATGGCTACACCTTC. This gives the protein CATSRDRGNPYGYTF.

The rearrangement joins TRBV28 to TRBJ1-5, with D maybe TRBD1 (5 bases). CDR3 length: 15 residues. The germline V gene has CDR1 MDHEN and CDR2 SYDVKM. V was pared by 1 base and J by 5 bases, with 12 bases between. The CDR3 sequence: CASSLFGGNYQPQHF. The CDR3 bases are TGTGCCAGCAGTTTATTCGGGGGGAACTATCAGCCCCAGCATTTT. The whole variable domain, filled in from reference TRBV28 and TRBJ1-5, reads DVKVTQSSRYLVKRTGEKVFLECVQDMDHENMFWYRQDPGLGLRLIYFSYDVKMKEKGDIPEGYSVSREKKERFSLILESASTNQTSMYLCASSLFGGNYQPQHFGDGTRLSIL.

This chain connects TRBV9 to TRBJ1-6; D is uncertain. Germline values: CDR1 SGDLS, CDR2 YYNGEE. Trimming removed 0 bases from V and 7 bases from J, with 11 bases in between. The CDR3 consists of 15 residues. CDR3 region: CASSVGAGENSPLHF. Written as DNA, the CDR3 is TGTGCCAGCAGCGTAGGTGCGGGAGAAAATTCACCCCTCCACTTT.

This chain joins TRBV3-1 (or the pseudogene TRBV3-2) and TRBJ2-1, with D possibly being TRBD2 (5 bases). Germline CDR1 and CDR2: LGHDT and YNNKEL (reference sequence). Deletions cut 3 bases from V and 9 bases from J, with 9 bases between. The length of the CDR3 is 12 residues. The CDR3 protein is CASSQGSAEQFF. In DNA, the CDR3 is TGTGCCAGCAGCCAGGGTAGCGCTGAGCAGTTCTTC.

The genes are TRBV19 and TRBJ1-1; tentatively, D is TRBD1 (5 bases). Deletions cut 4 bases from V and 0 bases from J, with 18 bases between. The CDR3 sequence is 17 residues long. The V gene's germline CDR1 is LNHDA and CDR2 SQIVND (reference sequence). The CDR3 coding sequence is TGTGCCAGTAGTACGCCCACCGAACAGGTCCTGAACACTGAAGCTTTCTTT. Protein sequence: CASSTPTEQVLNTEAFF.

This chain connects TRBV6-5 to TRBJ2-1; D not certain. Germline values: CDR1 MNHEY, CDR2 SVGAGI. V lost 0 bases, J lost 4 bases, and 7 bases lay in between. The CDR3 sequence is 14 residues long. DNA of the CDR3: TGTGCCAGCAGTTACTCGGGCAAATACAATGAGCAGTTCTTC. Protein product: CASSYSGKYNEQFF.

The chain joins TRBV20-1 to TRBJ2-7; 10 nucleotides match TRBD2. CDR3 length: 14 residues. Germline V CDR1 and CDR2: DFQATT, SNEGSKA (reference sequence). After removal of 3 bases from V and 6 bases from J, the junction contained 8 bases not matched to a gene. CDR3 region: CSASSPSGSGEQYF. In DNA, the CDR3 is TGCAGTGCTAGTTCCCCTAGCGGGAGCGGCGAGCAGTACTTC.

V is TRBV19 and J is TRBJ1-2, with 9 bases that match TRBD1. V shed 5 bases and J 4 bases; nucleotides not matched to a gene: 14. CDR3 size: 17 residues. Germline assignment: CDR1 LNHDA and CDR2 SQIVND (reference sequence). Here the CDR3 DNA reads TGTGCCAGTAGTGTCACCGGGACAGGGAAGGGGCCCTATGGCTACACCTTC. The encoded protein is CASSVTGTGKGPYGYTF.

J is TRBJ2-2 and V is TRBV7-2; D is perhaps TRBD1 (6 bases). The V end was cut by 6 bases, the J end by 7 bases, with 18 bases between. The germline gives CDR1 SGHTA, CDR2 FQGNSA. This CDR3 is 15 amino acids long. The CDR3 loop reads CASRTLSGANGELFF. The CDR3 nucleotides read TGTGCCAGCAGGACCCTATCAGGGGCAAACGGGGAGCTGTTTTTT.

The rearrangement uses TRBV5-1 and TRBJ2-1; TRBD1 matches at 8 bases. The CDR3 has 15 residues. Germline V lookup: CDR1 SGHRS, CDR2 YFSETQ. Trimming at V came to 3 bases and at J to 8 bases, leaving 10 bases not matched to a gene. The CDR3 spells CASSYGDRGVDEQFF. Written as DNA, the CDR3 is TGCGCCAGCAGCTACGGCGACAGGGGCGTCGATGAGCAGTTCTTC.